A single sample gave rise to the 3 T cell receptor beta chains below, sequenced in a study of neurological immune-mediated disorders. Time point given: longitudinal time-point 1 (baseline). A single record per CDR3 protein comes from TCRdb applying MiXCR to the 5' RACE reads. The sample consists of 50,000 to 70,000 distinct CDR3 sequences, 9.5% to 12% of them appearing once. Sequencing was performed on PBMCs. These receptor sequences come from a male donor with HTLV-1-associated myelopathy (HAM/TSP).

This clonotype was found many times. This rearrangement joins TRBV5-1 to TRBJ2-7, with D uncertain. Per the germline V gene, CDR1 is SGHRS and CDR2 is YFSETQ. The CDR3 runs 13 residues. V was shortened by 2 bases and J by 3 bases, with 9 bases between the two germline ends. CDR3 in amino acids: CASSLVGNYEQYF. Here the CDR3 DNA reads TGCGCCAGCAGCTTAGTCGGCAACTACGAGCAGTACTTC.

As concerns this clonotype: The junction shows a germline mismatch at one end, possibly a read error. J is TRBJ1-1 and V is TRBV2; D possibly corresponds to TRBD1 (5 bases). The CDR3 is made up of 14 amino acids. Germline lookup yields CDR1 SNHLY and CDR2 FYNNEI. CDR3 region: CASSVGTANTGAFF. CDR3 in DNA: TGTGCCAGCAGTGTTGGGACGGCAAACACTGGAGCTTTCTTT.

At least ten counts were recorded for this clonotype. V usage is TRBV20-1 and J usage is TRBJ2-5; no definite D call. Germline CDR1 DFQATT, CDR2 SNEGSKA (reference sequence). The V end was cut by 4 bases, the J end by 1 base, with 10 bases between. This CDR3 spans 13 amino acids. CDR3 sequence (DNA): TGCAGTGCTAATTTGGGATTCCAAGAGACCCAGTACTTC. It yields the protein CSANLGFQETQYF.